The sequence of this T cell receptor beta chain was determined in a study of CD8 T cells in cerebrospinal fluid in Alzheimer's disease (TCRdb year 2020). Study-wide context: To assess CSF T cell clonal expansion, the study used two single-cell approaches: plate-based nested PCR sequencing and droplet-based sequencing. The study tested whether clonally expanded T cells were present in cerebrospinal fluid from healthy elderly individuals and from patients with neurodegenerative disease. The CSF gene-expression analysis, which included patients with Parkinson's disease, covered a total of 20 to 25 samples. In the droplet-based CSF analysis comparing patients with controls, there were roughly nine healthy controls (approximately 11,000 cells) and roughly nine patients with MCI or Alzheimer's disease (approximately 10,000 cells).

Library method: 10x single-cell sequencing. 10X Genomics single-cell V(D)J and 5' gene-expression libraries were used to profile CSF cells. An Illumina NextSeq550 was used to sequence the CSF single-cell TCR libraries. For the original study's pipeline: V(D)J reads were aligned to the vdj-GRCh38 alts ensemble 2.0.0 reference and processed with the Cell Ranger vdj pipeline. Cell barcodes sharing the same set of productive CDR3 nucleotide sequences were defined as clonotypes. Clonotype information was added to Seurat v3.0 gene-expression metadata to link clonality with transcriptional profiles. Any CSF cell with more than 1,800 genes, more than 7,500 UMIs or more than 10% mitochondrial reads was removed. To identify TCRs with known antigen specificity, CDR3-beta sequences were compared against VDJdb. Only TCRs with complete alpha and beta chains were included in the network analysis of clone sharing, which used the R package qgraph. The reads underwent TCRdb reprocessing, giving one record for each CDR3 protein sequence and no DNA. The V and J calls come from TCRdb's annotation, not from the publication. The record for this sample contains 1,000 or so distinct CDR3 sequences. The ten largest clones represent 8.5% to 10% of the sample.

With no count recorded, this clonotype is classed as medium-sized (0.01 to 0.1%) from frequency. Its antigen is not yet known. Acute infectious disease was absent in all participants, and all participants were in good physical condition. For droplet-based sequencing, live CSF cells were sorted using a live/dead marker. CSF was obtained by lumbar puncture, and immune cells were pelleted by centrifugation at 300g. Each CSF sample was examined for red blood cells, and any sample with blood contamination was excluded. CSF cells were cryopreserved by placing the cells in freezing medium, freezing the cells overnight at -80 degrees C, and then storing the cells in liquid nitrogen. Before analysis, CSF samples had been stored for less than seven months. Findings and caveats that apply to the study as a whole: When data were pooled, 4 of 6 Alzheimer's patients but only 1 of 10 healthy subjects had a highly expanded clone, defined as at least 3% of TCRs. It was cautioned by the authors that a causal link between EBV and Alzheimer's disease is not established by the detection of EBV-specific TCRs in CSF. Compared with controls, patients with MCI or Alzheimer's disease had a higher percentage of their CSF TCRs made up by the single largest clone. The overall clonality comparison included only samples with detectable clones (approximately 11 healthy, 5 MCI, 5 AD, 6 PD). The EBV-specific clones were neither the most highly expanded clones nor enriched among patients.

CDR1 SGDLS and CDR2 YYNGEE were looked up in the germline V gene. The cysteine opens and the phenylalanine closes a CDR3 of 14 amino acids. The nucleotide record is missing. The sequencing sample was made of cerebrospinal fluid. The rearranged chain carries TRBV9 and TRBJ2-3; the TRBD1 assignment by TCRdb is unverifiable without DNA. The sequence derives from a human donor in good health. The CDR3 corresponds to CASSVDRGADTQYF.